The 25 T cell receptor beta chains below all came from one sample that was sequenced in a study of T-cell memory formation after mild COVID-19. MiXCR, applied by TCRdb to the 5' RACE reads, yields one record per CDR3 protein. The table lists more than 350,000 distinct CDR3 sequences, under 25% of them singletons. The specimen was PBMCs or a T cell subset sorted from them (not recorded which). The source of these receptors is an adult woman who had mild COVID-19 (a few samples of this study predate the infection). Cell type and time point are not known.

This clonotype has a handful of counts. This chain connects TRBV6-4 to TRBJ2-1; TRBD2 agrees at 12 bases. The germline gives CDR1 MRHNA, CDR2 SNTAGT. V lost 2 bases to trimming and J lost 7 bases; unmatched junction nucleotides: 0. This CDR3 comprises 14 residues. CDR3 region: CASSDGLAGNEQFF. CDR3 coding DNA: TGTGCCAGCAGTGACGGACTAGCGGGAAATGAGCAGTTCTTC.

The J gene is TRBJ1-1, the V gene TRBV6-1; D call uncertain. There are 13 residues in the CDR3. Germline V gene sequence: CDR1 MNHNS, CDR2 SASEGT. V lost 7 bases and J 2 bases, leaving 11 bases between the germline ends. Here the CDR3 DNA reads TGTGCCAGCAAAAAACTGCCAAACACTGAAGCTTTCTTT. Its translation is CASKKLPNTEAFF.

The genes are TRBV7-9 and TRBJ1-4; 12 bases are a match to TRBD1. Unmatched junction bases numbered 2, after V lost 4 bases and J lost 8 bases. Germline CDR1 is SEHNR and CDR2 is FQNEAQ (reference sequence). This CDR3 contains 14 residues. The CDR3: CASSSGQGAEKLFF. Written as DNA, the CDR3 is TGTGCCAGCAGCTCGGGACAGGGGGCCGAAAAACTGTTTTTT.

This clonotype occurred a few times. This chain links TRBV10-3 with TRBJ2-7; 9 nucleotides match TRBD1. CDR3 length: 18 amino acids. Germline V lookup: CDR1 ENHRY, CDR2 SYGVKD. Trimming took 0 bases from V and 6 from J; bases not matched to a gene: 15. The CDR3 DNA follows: TGTGCCATCAGTGAGTCGCCCCTCGGGACAGGGCGATCCGGCGAGCAGTACTTC. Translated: CAISESPLGTGRSGEQYF.

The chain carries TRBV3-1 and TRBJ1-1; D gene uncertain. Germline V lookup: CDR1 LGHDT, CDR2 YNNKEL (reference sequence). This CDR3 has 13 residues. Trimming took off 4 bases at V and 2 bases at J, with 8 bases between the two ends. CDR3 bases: TGTGCCAGCAGCCCCAATCGTAACACTGAAGCTTTCTTT. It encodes CASSPNRNTEAFF.

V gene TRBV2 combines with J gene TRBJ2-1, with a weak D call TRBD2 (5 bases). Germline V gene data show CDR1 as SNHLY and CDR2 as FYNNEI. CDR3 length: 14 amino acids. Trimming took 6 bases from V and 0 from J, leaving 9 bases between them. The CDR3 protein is CASRERSSYNEQFF. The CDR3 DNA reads TGTGCCAGCAGAGAGCGGAGCTCCTACAATGAGCAGTTCTTC.

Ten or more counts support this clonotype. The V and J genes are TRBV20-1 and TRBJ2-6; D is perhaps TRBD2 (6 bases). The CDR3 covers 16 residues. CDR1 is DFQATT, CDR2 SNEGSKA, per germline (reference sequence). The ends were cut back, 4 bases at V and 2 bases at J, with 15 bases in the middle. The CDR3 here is CSATRWGETGANVLTF. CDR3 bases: TGCAGTGCTACTCGGTGGGGGGAAACTGGGGCCAACGTCCTGACTTTC.

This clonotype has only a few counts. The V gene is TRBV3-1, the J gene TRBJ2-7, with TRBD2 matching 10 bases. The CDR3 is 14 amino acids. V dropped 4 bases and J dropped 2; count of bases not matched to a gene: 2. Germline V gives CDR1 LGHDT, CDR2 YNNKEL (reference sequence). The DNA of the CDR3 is TGTGCCAGCAGCCGGACTAGCGGTCCCTACGAGCAGTACTTC. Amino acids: CASSRTSGPYEQYF.

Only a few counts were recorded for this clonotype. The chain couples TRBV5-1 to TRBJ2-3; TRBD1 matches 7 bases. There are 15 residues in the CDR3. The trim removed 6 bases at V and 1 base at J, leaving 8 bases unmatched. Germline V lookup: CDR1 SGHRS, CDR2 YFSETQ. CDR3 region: CASTEGGLGTDTQYF. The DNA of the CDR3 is TGCGCCAGCACAGAAGGGGGCTTAGGCACAGATACGCAGTATTTT.

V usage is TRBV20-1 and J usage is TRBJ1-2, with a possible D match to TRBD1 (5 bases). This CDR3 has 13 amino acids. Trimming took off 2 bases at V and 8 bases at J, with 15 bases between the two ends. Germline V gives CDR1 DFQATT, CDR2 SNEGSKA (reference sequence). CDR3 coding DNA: TGCAGTGCTAGACCTCCACCGGGGGAAGGCTACACCTTC. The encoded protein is CSARPPPGEGYTF.

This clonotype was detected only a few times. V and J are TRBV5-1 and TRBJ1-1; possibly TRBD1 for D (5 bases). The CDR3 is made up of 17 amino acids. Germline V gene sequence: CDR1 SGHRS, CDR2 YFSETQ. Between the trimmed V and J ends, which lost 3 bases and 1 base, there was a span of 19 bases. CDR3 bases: TGCGCCAGCAGCTCCGACAGAGTCCTGCTATGGAACACTGAAGCTTTCTTT. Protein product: CASSSDRVLLWNTEAFF.

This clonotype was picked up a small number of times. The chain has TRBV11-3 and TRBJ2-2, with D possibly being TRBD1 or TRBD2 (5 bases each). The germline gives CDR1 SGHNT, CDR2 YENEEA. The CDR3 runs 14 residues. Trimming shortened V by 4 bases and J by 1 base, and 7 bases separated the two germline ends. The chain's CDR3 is CASSYGGNTGELFF. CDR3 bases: TGTGCCAGCAGCTATGGGGGGAACACCGGGGAGCTGTTTTTT.

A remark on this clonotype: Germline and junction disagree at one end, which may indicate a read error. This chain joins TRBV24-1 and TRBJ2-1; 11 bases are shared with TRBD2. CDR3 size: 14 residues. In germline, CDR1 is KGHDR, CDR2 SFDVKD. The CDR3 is CATSDSGTSGPVIF. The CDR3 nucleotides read TGTGCCACCAGTGACTCCGGGACTAGCGGTCCGGTGATCTTC.

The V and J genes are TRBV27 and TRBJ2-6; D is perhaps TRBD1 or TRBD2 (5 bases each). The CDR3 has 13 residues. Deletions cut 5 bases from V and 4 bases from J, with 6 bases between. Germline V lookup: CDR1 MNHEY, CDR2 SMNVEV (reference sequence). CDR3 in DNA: TGTGCCAGCAGTGGGGGAGGGGCCAACGTCCTGACTTTC. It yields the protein CASSGGGANVLTF.

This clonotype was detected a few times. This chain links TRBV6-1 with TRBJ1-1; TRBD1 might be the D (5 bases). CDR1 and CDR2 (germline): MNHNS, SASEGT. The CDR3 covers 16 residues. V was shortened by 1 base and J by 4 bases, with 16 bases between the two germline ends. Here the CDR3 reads CASSEVPSGGSTEAFF. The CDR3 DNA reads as TGTGCCAGCAGTGAAGTCCCCTCGGGGGGGTCCACTGAAGCTTTCTTT.

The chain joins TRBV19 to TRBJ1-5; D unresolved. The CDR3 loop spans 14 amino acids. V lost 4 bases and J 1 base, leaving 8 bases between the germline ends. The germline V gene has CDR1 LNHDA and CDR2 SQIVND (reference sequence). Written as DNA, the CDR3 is TGTGCCAGTAGTAAATGGGGAAGCAATCAGCCCCAGCATTTT. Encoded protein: CASSKWGSNQPQHF. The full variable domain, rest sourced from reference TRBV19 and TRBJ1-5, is DGGITQSPKYLFRKEGQNVTLSCEQNLNHDAMYWYRQDPGQGLRLIYYSQIVNDFQKGDIAEGYSVSREKKESFPLTVTSAQKNPTAFYLCASSKWGSNQPQHFGDGTRLSIL.

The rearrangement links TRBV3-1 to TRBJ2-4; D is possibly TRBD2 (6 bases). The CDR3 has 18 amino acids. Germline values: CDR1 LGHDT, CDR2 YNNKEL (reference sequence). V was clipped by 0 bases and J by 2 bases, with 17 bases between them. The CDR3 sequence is CASSQDSGGSGTKNIQYF. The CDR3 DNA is TGTGCCAGCAGCCAAGATAGCGGAGGGTCGGGGACCAAAAACATTCAGTACTTC.

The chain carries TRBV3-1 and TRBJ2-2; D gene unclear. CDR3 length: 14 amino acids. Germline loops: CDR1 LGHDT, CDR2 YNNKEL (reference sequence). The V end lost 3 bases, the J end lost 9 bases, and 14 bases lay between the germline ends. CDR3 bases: TGTGCCAGCAGCCAGGGTCTTGAGTCCAGGGAGCTGTTTTTT. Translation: CASSQGLESRELFF.

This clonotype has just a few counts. CDR3 nucleotides: TGTGCCAGCAGCTGGACTAGTCAAACGACCTACAATGAGCAGTTCTTC. Translated: CASSWTSQTTYNEQFF. The chain employs TRBV12-3 or TRBV12-4 and TRBJ2-1; 7 nucleotides agree with TRBD2. The length of the CDR3 is 16 residues. The ends lost 6 bases at V and 2 bases at J; junction bases unmatched: 10.

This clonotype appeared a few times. DNA for the CDR3: TGTGCCAGCAGTTACTCGCCACCGGGACAGGGTTTTGAAGCTTTCTTT. It encodes CASSYSPPGQGFEAFF. The rearrangement uses TRBV6-5 and TRBJ1-1, with 9 bases fitting TRBD1. The CDR3 spans 16 residues. The J segment lost 7 bases and the V segment lost 0 bases, leaving 9 bases of the junction unmatched. Per the germline V gene, CDR1 is MNHEY and CDR2 is SVGAGI.

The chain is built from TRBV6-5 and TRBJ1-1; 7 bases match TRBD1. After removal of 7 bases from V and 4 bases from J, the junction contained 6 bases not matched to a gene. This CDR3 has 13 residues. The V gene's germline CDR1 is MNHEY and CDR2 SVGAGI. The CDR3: CASTVQGFTEAFF. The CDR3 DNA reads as TGTGCCAGCACCGTACAGGGGTTCACTGAAGCTTTCTTT.

CDR3 nucleotides: TGTGCCAGCAGTGAATCCCGACTGGTGTCCTACGAGCAGTACTTC. Protein product: CASSESRLVSYEQYF. This chain uses TRBV2 with TRBJ2-7; no reliable D call. V was clipped by 2 bases and J by 1 base, with 12 bases between them. Germline-derived CDR1 and CDR2 are SNHLY and FYNNEI. The length of the CDR3 is 15 residues.

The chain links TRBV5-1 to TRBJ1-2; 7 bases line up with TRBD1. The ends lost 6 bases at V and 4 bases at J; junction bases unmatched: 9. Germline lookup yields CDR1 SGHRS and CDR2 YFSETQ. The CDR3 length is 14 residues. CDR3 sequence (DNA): TGCGCCAGCAAGGAGGCAGGGGGTTCCTATGGCTACACCTTC. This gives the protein CASKEAGGSYGYTF. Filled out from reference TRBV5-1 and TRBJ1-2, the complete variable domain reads KAGVTQTPRYLIKTRGQQVTLSCSPISGHRSVSWYQQTPGQGLQFLFEYFSETQRNKGNFPGRFSGRQFSNSRSEMNVSTLELGDSALYLCASKEAGGSYGYTFGSGTRLTVV.

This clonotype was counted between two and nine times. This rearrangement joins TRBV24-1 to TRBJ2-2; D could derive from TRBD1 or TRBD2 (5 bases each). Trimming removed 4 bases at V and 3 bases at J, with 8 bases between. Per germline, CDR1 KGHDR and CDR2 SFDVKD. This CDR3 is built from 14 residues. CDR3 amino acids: CATSEGPDTGELFF. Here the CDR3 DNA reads TGTGCCACCAGTGAGGGACCGGACACCGGGGAGCTGTTTTTT.

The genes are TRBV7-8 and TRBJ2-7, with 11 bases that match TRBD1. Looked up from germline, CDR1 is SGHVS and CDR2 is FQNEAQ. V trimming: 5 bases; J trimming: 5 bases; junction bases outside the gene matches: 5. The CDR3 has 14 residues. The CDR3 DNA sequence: TGTGCCAGCAGCATAGGACAGGGGGCAGACGAGCAGTACTTC. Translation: CASSIGQGADEQYF.